Following are 13 T cell receptor beta chains from one sample sequenced in a study of T cells in Graves' hyperthyroidism and ophthalmopathy. The TCR beta CDR3 regions underwent amplification using RNA transcripts as the source. HTBI primers were the set used in a first-round RT-PCR of the TCR CDR3. MiXCR, applied by TCRdb to the multiplex PCR reads, yields one record per CDR3 protein. The sample shows 490,000 or so distinct CDR3 sequences, about 16% of them seen only once. The sequenced sample was blood. The receptors shown here come from a woman under 40 with Graves' ophthalmopathy.

This clonotype was counted many times. The chain employs TRBV6-1 and TRBJ2-7; TRBD2 might be the D (6 bases). Germline CDR1 is MNHNS and CDR2 is SASEGT. V gave up 3 bases and J gave up 3 bases, with 12 bases separating them. The CDR3 runs 14 residues. The CDR3 DNA sequence: TGTGCCAGCAGTGAGGCCGGGACTTTCTACGAGCAGTACTTC. This sequence encodes CASSEAGTFYEQYF.

This clonotype has a handful of counts. V gene TRBV3-1 combines with J gene TRBJ2-7; D ambiguous. Trimming removed 6 bases at V and 4 bases at J, with 19 bases between. CDR1 is LGHDT, CDR2 YNNKEL, per germline (reference sequence). This CDR3 has 15 amino acids. CDR3 DNA: TGTGCCAGCAGTTACTCGGCCAGACAAGCATACGAGCAGTACTTC. Its protein product is CASSYSARQAYEQYF.

The chain uses TRBV13 and TRBJ2-7; D possibly corresponds to TRBD1 (6 bases). Germline CDR1 reads PRHDT; CDR2 reads FYEKMQ (reference sequence). The CDR3 has 19 residues. Deletions cut 3 bases from V and 3 bases from J, with 27 bases between. CDR3 coding DNA: TGTGCCAGCAGCTTCCCCCAGCATCTATCCAGGGGAGTCGACTACGAGCAGTACTTC. Amino acid sequence: CASSFPQHLSRGVDYEQYF.

This clonotype was counted many times. This chain joins TRBV7-3 and TRBJ2-1, with D perhaps matching TRBD2 (7 bases). The germline gives CDR1 SGHTA, CDR2 FQGTGA. The length of the CDR3 is 15 residues. Trimming left V 2 bases short and J 4 bases short, with 12 bases between. CDR3 amino acids: CASSLSRGAYNEQFF. The CDR3 region has the DNA TGTGCCAGCAGCTTATCACGGGGGGCATACAATGAGCAGTTCTTC.

The chain joins TRBV28 to TRBJ2-1; D ambiguous. The germline CDR1 and CDR2 sequences are MDHEN and SYDVKM. The CDR3 totals 14 residues. Trimming shortened V by 3 bases and J by 6 bases, and 12 bases separated the two germline ends. In DNA form, the CDR3 reads TGTGCCAGCAGTTTCACCGAGGTCTCCAATGAGCAGTTCTTC. Translated, it gives CASSFTEVSNEQFF.

This rearrangement joins TRBV28 to TRBJ2-5; a possible D gene is TRBD1 (5 bases). Germline CDR1 MDHEN, CDR2 SYDVKM. There are 13 residues in the CDR3. The ends were cut back, 10 bases at V and 3 bases at J, with 15 bases in the middle. The CDR3 DNA sequence: TGTGCCACCCGGACATCTTTGAAAGAGACCCAGTACTTC. Protein sequence: CATRTSLKETQYF.

This clonotype showed up many times. The rearrangement joins TRBV5-4 to TRBJ2-4; tentatively, D is TRBD1 (5 bases). Germline V CDR1 and CDR2: SGHNT, YYREEE (reference sequence). This CDR3 is 16 amino acids long. Deletions cut 4 bases from V and 0 bases from J, with 14 bases between. The CDR3 bases are TGTGCCAGCAGCCCAGACGGAAGGGGAGCCAAAAACATTCAGTACTTC. This encodes CASSPDGRGAKNIQYF. The full variable domain, rest sourced from reference TRBV5-4 and TRBJ2-4, is ETGVTQSPTHLIKTRGQQVTLRCSSQSGHNTVSWYQQALGQGPQFIFQYYREEENGRGNFPPRFSGLQFPNYSSELNVNALELDDSALYLCASSPDGRGAKNIQYFGAGTRLSVL.

This clonotype occurred a few times. This chain uses TRBV18 with TRBJ2-2; TRBD2 aligns across 8 bases. The CDR3 length is 16 residues. Trimming cost V 0 bases and J 6 bases; bases outside gene matches: 6. CDR1 and CDR2 (germline): KGHSH, LQKENI. The CDR3 is CASSPPSSGISGELFF. Here the CDR3 DNA reads TGTGCCAGCTCACCACCGAGTAGCGGGATCTCCGGGGAGCTGTTTTTT.

There are a few counts of this clonotype. This chain joins TRBV28 and TRBJ2-7; weak D call: TRBD2 (6 bases). Per germline, CDR1 MDHEN and CDR2 SYDVKM. The CDR3 sequence is 13 residues long. Trimming took 7 bases from V and 2 from J, leaving 12 bases between them. The CDR3 DNA reads as TGTGCCAGCATTCGGGGGACGACCTACGAGCAGTACTTC. Its translation is CASIRGTTYEQYF.

The table lists this clonotype with many counts. The V call is TRBV18, the J call TRBJ2-5; a possible D gene is TRBD1 (6 bases). The germline V gene has CDR1 KGHSH and CDR2 LQKENI. Trimming shortened V by 0 bases and J by 2 bases, and 16 bases separated the two germline ends. This CDR3 is 17 amino acids long. As DNA, the CDR3 is TGTGCCAGCTCACCACCCCCCGAAACAGGGCCTCAAGAGACCCAGTACTTC. Amino acids: CASSPPPETGPQETQYF.

This clonotype was observed a few times. The chain recombines TRBV15 with TRBJ2-7; D ambiguous. Trimming cost V 0 bases and J 4 bases, with 7 bases left between them. The germline V gene encodes CDR1 LNHNV and CDR2 YYDKDF (reference sequence). The CDR3 is 13 residues long. The CDR3 nucleotides are TGTGCCACCAGCAGAGATCACGATTACGAGCAGTACTTC. Its protein is CATSRDHDYEQYF.

V gene TRBV27 combines with J gene TRBJ2-3, with 12 bases aligning to TRBD1. The trim removed 6 bases at V and 6 bases at J, leaving 7 bases unmatched. CDR3 length: 15 amino acids. Germline values: CDR1 MNHEY, CDR2 SMNVEV (reference sequence). CDR3 protein: CASRRGQGAEDTQYF. The CDR3 nucleotides are TGTGCCAGCAGGCGGGGACAGGGGGCAGAGGATACGCAGTATTTT.

This clonotype was observed a handful of times. The chain has TRBV28 and TRBJ2-5; perhaps TRBD1 as D (5 bases). Germline V lookup: CDR1 MDHEN, CDR2 SYDVKM. The CDR3 sequence is 13 residues long. V was shortened by 6 bases and J by 4 bases, with 12 bases between the two germline ends. Here the CDR3 reads CASSPQGSETQYF. CDR3 nucleotides: TGTGCCAGCAGCCCTCAGGGTTCAGAGACCCAGTACTTC.